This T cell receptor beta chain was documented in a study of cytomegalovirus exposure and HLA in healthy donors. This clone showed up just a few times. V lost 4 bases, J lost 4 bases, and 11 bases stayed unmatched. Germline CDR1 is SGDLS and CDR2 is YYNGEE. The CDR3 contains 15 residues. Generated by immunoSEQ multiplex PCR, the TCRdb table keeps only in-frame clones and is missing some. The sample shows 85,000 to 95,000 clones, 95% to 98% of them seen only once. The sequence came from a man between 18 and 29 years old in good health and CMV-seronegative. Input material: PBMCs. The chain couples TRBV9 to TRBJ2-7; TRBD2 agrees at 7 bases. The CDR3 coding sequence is TGTGCCAGCAGCCCTTCGGGACTATCTCTATACGAGCAGTACTTC. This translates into CASSPSGLSLYEQYF.